The sequence of this TCR beta chain was determined in a study of CD8 T cells in Susac syndrome. The CDR3 has 13 amino acids. Per the germline V gene, CDR1 is MNHEY and CDR2 is SVGAGI. Trimming at V came to 5 bases and at J to 4 bases, leaving 5 bases not matched to a gene. A quantity of about 0.5 to 1 ug RNA underwent reverse transcription using random hexamers. Multiplex immunoSEQ PCR targeted 54 Vbeta and 13 Jbeta TCR beta segments. TCRdb itself ran the immunoSEQ multiplex PCR reads through MiXCR, one entry per CDR3 protein. The table records about 200,000 distinct CDR3 sequences, about 95% of them present only once. CD8+ and CD4+ T cells from blood underwent TCR beta sequencing, which was carried out in a high-throughput format. TEMRA cells were FACS-enriched, unlike CD8+ and CD4+ T cells, which were negatively isolated.

The sequence was obtained from a human donor in good health. Sequenced material: CD4+ T cells from PBMCs. The chain has TRBV6-5 and TRBJ2-7; 7 nucleotides agree with TRBD1. The CDR3 spells CASSRGGSYEQYV. CDR3 DNA sequence: TGTGCCAGCAGTCGAGGGGGCTCGTACGAGCAGTACGTC.